This T cell receptor (beta chain) was obtained from a study of T cells in Graves' hyperthyroidism and ophthalmopathy (dated by TCRdb to between 2019 and 2020). Background on the whole study: Peripheral blood samples were taken at the time of initial diagnosis, prior to any treatment. TCR V-J signatures able to tell the groups apart were searched for in a discovery cohort of 100 or so patients, of whom more than 40 had Graves' ophthalmopathy and 57 had stable Graves' hyperthyroidism. Prospective prediction of ophthalmopathy was tested in an independent validation cohort consisting of roughly 20 hyperthyroidism patients and more than 15 patients who later progressed to ophthalmopathy. For training and testing, the 100 or so patients in the discovery cohort were randomly divided in a 7:3 ratio. In addition, the study compared T-cell repertoires in thyroid tissue and in blood from about 6 Graves' hyperthyroidism patients. After sampling, hyperthyroidism patients received methimazole starting at 30 mg daily, and ophthalmopathy patients received high-dose intravenous methylprednisolone. The paper describes TCR Vbeta CDR3 sequencing of 120 to 150 peripheral blood samples, made up of 43 ophthalmopathy patients, roughly 72 hyperthyroidism patients and 17 progressor patients.

In the ophthalmopathy patients, disease was moderately to severely active, with a Clinical Activity Score of 3 or more, a NOSPECS grade of 4 or more, and a duration of less than 3 months. Exclusion was applied to patients with uncontrolled infections, other autoimmune diseases, pregnancy or lactation. Diagnoses relied on clinical symptoms, serum thyroxine and TRAb, thyroid ultrasound and orbital computed tomography. PBMCs were separated from under 12 ml of fresh peripheral blood using Ficoll-Paque density gradient centrifugation. Trizol reagent was used to extract total RNA, and RNA quality was then checked on an Agilent 2100 Bioanalyzer. The CDR3 numbers 13 residues from cysteine through phenylalanine. The read is trimmed to its CDR3 DNA, 39 bases read in frame from base 1. Compared with germline, V lacks 6 bases and J lacks 4 bases; bases without a gene match: 6. The CDR1 and CDR2 encoded by the germline V gene are SQVTM and ANQGSEA.

The sample holds a few counts of this clonotype. It has no known antigen specificity. No base-level quality is on record; no much larger clone is a single base apart. TCR beta CDR3 regions were amplified from RNA transcripts. The first round of RT-PCR for the TCR CDR3 was performed with the HTBI primer set and the Qiagen OneStep RT-PCR kit. Libraries were constructed in a second round of multiplex PCR, after which size selection and purification were carried out. Sequencing of the libraries was done on an Illumina HiSeq2000 using paired-end 100 bp reads. In the original analysis: Raw data were processed with SOAPnuke, discarding reads with adapters, uncalled bases, mean Phred below 15, or no exact constant-primer or identifier match. High-quality paired reads were merged with COPE v1.2.5, and unique nucleotide sequences were defined as clonotypes. Clonotypes were aligned to IMGT TRBV, TRBD and TRBJ reference segments using MiTCR v1.1. The analysis was restricted to V-J combinations with a frequency above 0.0001, which together covered approximately 99% of the repertoires. The TCS score was defined as the ratio of F50 (clonal expansion) to E x V (chaos), calculated using BLOSUM62-based TCRdist between CDR3 peptides within each V-J. Welch's t-statistics and random forest reduced roughly 500 V-J features to 13, which were used in a naive Bayes classifier (R e1071). Using fastp trimming at Q25 and MiXCR clonotype assembly, TCRdb reanalyzed the public sequencing data and kept in-frame beta chains. Identical CDR3 proteins give one entry, which carries the most common genes and DNA. Clone size and V and J calls follow TCRdb, not the original study. Within this sample are 500,000 to 800,000 distinct CDR3 sequences, with about 14% of them counted one time only. Around 12% of the sample is in the top ten clones.

The paper's findings and limits, for the study overall: Sample size was not statistically predetermined, and blinding of investigators to group allocation was not performed. In validation, progression to ophthalmopathy was predicted by the model with 70% to 71% sensitivity and about 72% specificity, a median of around 6.5 months before onset. A 13 V-J signature model separated ophthalmopathy from stable hyperthyroidism, with around 88% sensitivity and 81% to 82% specificity in cross-validation and 80%/75% in testing. Most expanded thyroid clonotypes (frequency above 0.001) were also found in blood, which suggests that blood repertoires may mirror thyroid immune responses.

This receptor chain uses TRBV29-1 and TRBJ1-1; 9 nucleotides in the junction match TRBD1. The sample was blood. This TCR was recovered from a woman aged 45-60 years with Graves' ophthalmopathy. The DNA sequence reads TGCAGCGTCCAGGGACAGGGAGGCACTGAAGCTTTCTTT. Protein translation: CSVQGQGGTEAFF.